This paragraph reports one TCR beta chain. The sample belongs to a study of blood T cell repertoires in COVID-19. Study in general: Sites in the United States, Italy and Spain provided acute and convalescent COVID-19 samples. PBMCs, B-cell-depleted T cells, or T cells provided the cDNA or gDNA that made up the material.

Original processing methods: Amplifying reference gene primers gave estimates of nucleated cell counts. The repertoire was sequenced with immunoSEQ multiplex PCR; TCRdb's copy has only in-frame clones and lacks some. The V and J calls and clone size are taken from that table; D and trimming were inferred from the DNA. The top ten clones hold just under 10% of a sample with more than 65,000 clones, 65% to 80% of them seen once. The junction had 7 bases not matched to a gene; V was cut back by 6 bases and J by 9 bases. This CDR3 has 13 residues. The chain combines TRBV12-3 or TRBV12-4 with TRBJ1-5, with 8 bases lining up with TRBD1. The sequenced sample consisted of peripheral blood. The clonotype originates from a woman between 50 and 59 years old with acute or convalescent COVID-19. The DNA of the CDR3 is TGTGCCAGCAGCCTTGGACAGGGTACGCCCCAGCATTTT. Residues: CASSLGQGTPQHF.